The 6 T cell receptor beta chains below come from one sample, sequenced in a study of shared clonotypes between healthy human individuals. Measured with immunoSEQ multiplex PCR; TCRdb has only the in-frame clones, and not every one. Here the sample spans 400,000 to 500,000 clones, roughly 85% being singletons. Input material: PBMCs. The origin of the receptors is a middle-aged woman in good health. Some clones in this sample may be carry-over from other donors' samples.

The chain carries TRBV10-2 and TRBJ2-1, with 11 positions matching TRBD2. The CDR3 length is 15 residues. V shed 2 bases, J shed 6 bases, and the junction held 3 bases outside the gene matches. Germline CDR1 and CDR2: WSHSY and SAAADI. The chain's CDR3 is CASSERTSGLNEQFF. In DNA, the CDR3 is TGCGCCAGCAGTGAGCGGACTAGCGGGCTCAATGAGCAGTTCTTC.

This clone was detected only once. The CDR3 bases are TGTGCCAGCAGTTTATATCCTCGGGGAGGTCAGCCCCAGCATTTT. Amino acid sequence: CASSLYPRGGQPQHF. V and J are TRBV28 and TRBJ1-5; D is uncertain. Germline V gene sequence: CDR1 MDHEN, CDR2 SYDVKM. The V and J ends lost 1 base and 6 bases respectively, with 13 bases between them. The CDR3 length is 15 residues.

This chain joins TRBV28 and TRBJ1-5, with 7 bases that match TRBD1. Losses at the gene ends were 8 bases for V and 6 bases for J; bases not matched to a gene: 7. CDR1 MDHEN and CDR2 SYDVKM come from the germline V gene. This CDR3 spans 13 amino acids. CDR3 coding DNA: TGTGCCAGCCTAACGCAGGGGGGTCAGCCCCAGCATTTT. It encodes CASLTQGGQPQHF.

Of note for this clone: This is likely a read error, given that the CDR3 carries no conserved phenylalanine or tryptophan at its end. The chain uses TRBV5-4 and TRBJ1-1; D is possibly TRBD1 (6 bases). The CDR3 has 15 residues. Trimming left V 9 bases short and J 3 bases short, with 21 bases between. Germline values: CDR1 SGHNT, CDR2 YYREEE (reference sequence). Here the CDR3 DNA reads TGTGCCAACAGGCTACGGGCACAGGGAGACACTGAAGCTTTCCTT. This codes for CANRLRAQGDTEAFL.

The chain uses TRBV28 and TRBJ1-1; possible D gene TRBD1, 5 bases. V gave up 1 base and J gave up 1 base, with 7 bases separating them. Per the germline V gene, CDR1 is MDHEN and CDR2 is SYDVKM. The CDR3 extends over 14 amino acids. The CDR3 spells CASSLFGGNTEAFF. The CDR3 DNA follows: TGTGCCAGCAGTTTATTTGGGGGGAACACTGAAGCTTTCTTT.

This chain links TRBV5-1 with TRBJ2-5; a possible D gene is TRBD2 (6 bases). Trimming stripped 4 bases from V and 5 bases from J, with 9 bases between. The germline CDR1 and CDR2 sequences are SGHRS and YFSETQ. The CDR3 covers 12 residues. CDR3 DNA: TGCGCCAGCAGCGCCCGGGGGGAGACCCAGTACTTC. It translates to CASSARGETQYF. The variable domain in full, with the rest retrieved from reference TRBV5-1 and TRBJ2-5, is KAGVTQTPRYLIKTRGQQVTLSCSPISGHRSVSWYQQTPGQGLQFLFEYFSETQRNKGNFPGRFSGRQFSNSRSEMNVSTLELGDSALYLCASSARGETQYFGPGTRLLVL.